Presented here are 18 T cell receptor beta chains from one specimen sequenced in a study of naive and memory T cell subsets. The SP2 primer and nested alpha and beta constant region primers amplified ligated cDNA in four rounds. TCRdb processed the 5' RACE reads anew with MiXCR; each CDR3 protein has one entry. The profile covers tens of thousands of distinct CDR3 sequences, with 7.2% appearing a single time and 9% to 10% taken by the ten largest. The library had UMIs added by 3' ligation of an oligonucleotide to TCR cDNA. The receptors come from a male donor in good health.

This clonotype was recorded many times. The rearrangement links TRBV27 to TRBJ2-1; 9 bases are a match to TRBD1. The V gene end was trimmed by 5 bases and the J gene end by 8 bases; junction bases not matched to a gene: 13. The CDR3 sequence is 16 residues long. The germline gives CDR1 MNHEY, CDR2 SMNVEV (reference sequence). CDR3 protein: CASSPGTGSLLDEQFF. As DNA, the CDR3 is TGTGCCAGCAGTCCCGGGACAGGGTCCCTCTTGGATGAGCAGTTCTTC.

This chain links TRBV6-5 with TRBJ1-6; maybe TRBD1 (6 bases). This CDR3 contains 15 residues. Trimming stripped 2 bases from V and 5 bases from J, with 10 bases between. Germline CDR1 MNHEY, CDR2 SVGAGI. CDR3 protein: CASSYRAGDNSPLHF. In DNA form, the CDR3 reads TGTGCCAGCAGTTACAGGGCAGGGGATAATTCACCCCTCCACTTT.

The V call is TRBV7-9, the J call TRBJ2-2, with D uncertain. The length of the CDR3 is 15 residues. V gave up 1 base and J gave up 5 bases, with 11 bases separating them. The germline V gene has CDR1 SEHNR and CDR2 FQNEAQ (reference sequence). CDR3 DNA: TGTGCCAGCAGCTTAGAGGGCGTCCGAACCGGGGAGCTGTTTTTT. Translating it yields CASSLEGVRTGELFF.

This clonotype was detected a few times. J is TRBJ2-5 and V is TRBV6-6; D gene uncertain. The V gene lost 4 bases and the J gene lost 1 base, with 16 bases spanning the gap. This CDR3 is 16 amino acids long. Germline V gene data show CDR1 as MNHNY and CDR2 as SVGAGI (reference sequence). CDR3 loop: CASSFRGPLTQETQYF. Here the CDR3 DNA reads TGTGCCAGCAGTTTCCGCGGTCCTCTTACCCAAGAGACCCAGTACTTC.

This clonotype was detected many times. The chain recombines TRBV7-9 with TRBJ2-3; D is unresolved. Germline CDR1 and CDR2: SEHNR and FQNEAQ (reference sequence). The germline V and J ends were trimmed by 4 bases and 2 bases, with 16 bases remaining between them. The CDR3 consists of 16 residues. Here the CDR3 reads CASSSLLLEPTDTQYF. For the CDR3, the DNA is TGTGCCAGCAGCTCCCTATTATTGGAGCCCACAGATACGCAGTATTTT.

This clonotype was counted only a few times. J is TRBJ2-2 and V is TRBV5-1; no definite D call. The germline gives CDR1 SGHRS, CDR2 YFSETQ. The CDR3 covers 14 residues. V shed 0 bases and J shed 5 bases, with 8 bases lying between them. The CDR3 DNA follows: TGCGCCAGCAGCTTGGGGGCTCCAACCGGGGAGCTGTTTTTT. The encoded protein is CASSLGAPTGELFF.

This clonotype was picked up many times. The chain recombines TRBV6-6 with TRBJ2-1; D unclear. The CDR3 has 12 residues. V lost 4 bases and J 4 bases, leaving 5 bases between the germline ends. Germline lookup yields CDR1 MNHNY and CDR2 SVGAGI (reference sequence). The CDR3 nucleotides are TGTGCCAGCAGTTCAGTTTACAATGAGCAGTTCTTC. It is translated as CASSSVYNEQFF.

This clonotype was detected ten times or more. The chain employs TRBV27 and TRBJ2-5; unclear D gene. This CDR3 comprises 14 residues. Trimming shortened V by 10 bases and J by 0 bases, and 15 bases separated the two germline ends. Germline V lookup: CDR1 MNHEY, CDR2 SMNVEV (reference sequence). CDR3 region: CANRSRPYQETQYF. The CDR3 DNA reads as TGTGCCAACCGGAGCCGTCCCTACCAAGAGACCCAGTACTTC.

This clonotype was picked up many times. The gene calls are TRBV5-1 and TRBJ2-3; 8 positions match TRBD2. CDR1 and CDR2 (germline): SGHRS, YFSETQ. With V trimmed by 5 bases and J by 7 bases, 3 bases remained unmatched. The CDR3 is made up of 12 amino acids. This CDR3 is CASSSGMNTQYF. The CDR3 bases are TGCGCCAGCAGTAGCGGGATGAATACGCAGTATTTT. The full variable domain, in which reference TRBV5-1 and TRBJ2-3 provide the parts outside the CDR3, is KAGVTQTPRYLIKTRGQQVTLSCSPISGHRSVSWYQQTPGQGLQFLFEYFSETQRNKGNFPGRFSGRQFSNSRSEMNVSTLELGDSALYLCASSSGMNTQYFGPGTRLTVL.

This clonotype is medium-sized within its sample. The chain uses TRBV12-5 and TRBJ1-5; D not certain. Germline V CDR1 and CDR2: LGHNT, FRNRAP. Trimming shortened V by 7 bases and J by 11 bases, and 18 bases separated the two germline ends. There are 13 residues in the CDR3. The CDR3 spells CASAQSGFGSQHF. The CDR3 nucleotides read TGTGCTAGTGCCCAAAGCGGGTTTGGGTCCCAGCATTTT.

This clonotype was seen a few times. The chain has TRBV6-5 and TRBJ2-5; D is unclear. The CDR3 runs to 14 residues. V lost 0 bases and J lost 1, with 6 bases in between. CDR1 is MNHEY, CDR2 SVGAGI, per germline. CDR3 DNA sequence: TGTGCCAGCAGTTACTCGTCTAGCCAAGAGACCCAGTACTTC. Its translation is CASSYSSSQETQYF.

V usage is TRBV13 and J usage is TRBJ1-5, with 9 bases lining up with TRBD1. Germline values: CDR1 PRHDT, CDR2 FYEKMQ (reference sequence). The V gene end was trimmed by 5 bases and the J gene end by 6 bases; junction bases not matched to a gene: 5. The CDR3 extends over 14 amino acids. The CDR3 protein is CASSLRTGAQPQHF. The CDR3 DNA is TGTGCCAGCAGCCTACGGACAGGGGCTCAGCCCCAGCATTTT.

Ten or more counts support this clonotype. The chain employs TRBV18 and TRBJ2-3, with TRBD2 identical over 10 bases. CDR3 length equals 17 residues. The germline V gene encodes CDR1 KGHSH and CDR2 LQKENI. Trimming at V came to 4 bases and at J to 4 bases, leaving 11 bases not matched to a gene. The CDR3 DNA reads TGTGCCAGCTCACTCCAGGCGCGACTAGCGGGTTCAGATACGCAGTATTTT. Its translation: CASSLQARLAGSDTQYF.

This clonotype came up many times. The V gene is TRBV29-1, the J gene TRBJ2-7; D unresolved. From germline, CDR1 is SQVTM and CDR2 ANQGSEA. Trimming left V 4 bases short and J 1 base short, with 8 bases between. The CDR3 contains 12 residues. CDR3 loop: CSVVGESYEQYF. The CDR3 DNA reads as TGCAGCGTTGTGGGTGAATCCTACGAGCAGTACTTC.

This clonotype appeared a few times. The chain recombines TRBV27 with TRBJ2-5; TRBD2 aligns across 10 bases. The germline CDR1 and CDR2 sequences are MNHEY and SMNVEV (reference sequence). Trimming cost V 1 base and J 3 bases; bases outside gene matches: 11. The CDR3 consists of 18 residues. CDR3 in amino acids: CASSLFSKLAGAEETQYF. The DNA for the CDR3 is TGTGCCAGCAGTTTATTTTCAAAGCTAGCGGGGGCGGAAGAGACCCAGTACTTC.

This clonotype has only a few counts. The V and J genes are TRBV7-8 and TRBJ2-1, with D possibly being TRBD2 (5 bases). The CDR3 has 17 residues. Germline-derived CDR1 and CDR2 are SGHVS and FQNEAQ. V lost 5 bases, J lost 0 bases, and 17 bases lay in between. The CDR3 sequence is CASSPYVVGSSYNEQFF. CDR3 nucleotides: TGTGCCAGCAGCCCTTACGTCGTGGGGAGCTCCTACAATGAGCAGTTCTTC.

The V and J genes are TRBV6-5 and TRBJ1-1; 7 bases align to TRBD1. V was pared by 0 bases and J by 1 base, with 2 bases of the junction left unmatched. The CDR3 is made up of 15 amino acids. The V gene's germline CDR1 is MNHEY and CDR2 SVGAGI. The CDR3 nucleotides read TGTGCCAGCAGTTACTCAGGGACAGAGAACACTGAAGCTTTCTTT. It encodes CASSYSGTENTEAFF.

This chain connects TRBV6-6 to TRBJ1-3; D remains ambiguous. This CDR3 comprises 14 residues. Trimming shortened V by 7 bases and J by 1 base, and 11 bases separated the two germline ends. The germline gives CDR1 MNHNY, CDR2 SVGAGI (reference sequence). Here the CDR3 reads CASTFGISGNTIYF. CDR3 nucleotide sequence: TGTGCCAGCACCTTTGGAATATCTGGAAACACCATATATTTT.